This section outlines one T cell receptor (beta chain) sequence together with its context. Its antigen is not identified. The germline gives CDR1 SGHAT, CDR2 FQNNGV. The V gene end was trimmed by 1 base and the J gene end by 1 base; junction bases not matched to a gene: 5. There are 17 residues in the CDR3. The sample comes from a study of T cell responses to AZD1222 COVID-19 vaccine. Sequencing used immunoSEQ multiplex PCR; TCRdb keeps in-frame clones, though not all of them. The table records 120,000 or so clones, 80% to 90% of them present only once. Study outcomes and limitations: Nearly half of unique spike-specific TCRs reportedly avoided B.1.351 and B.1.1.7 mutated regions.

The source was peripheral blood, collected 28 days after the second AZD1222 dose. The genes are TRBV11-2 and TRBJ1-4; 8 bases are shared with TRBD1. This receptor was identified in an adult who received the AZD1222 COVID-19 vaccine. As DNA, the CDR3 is TGTGCCAGCAGCTTAGCGGGCAGGGGGCGAACTAATGAAAAACTGTTTTTT. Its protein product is CASSLAGRGRTNEKLFF.